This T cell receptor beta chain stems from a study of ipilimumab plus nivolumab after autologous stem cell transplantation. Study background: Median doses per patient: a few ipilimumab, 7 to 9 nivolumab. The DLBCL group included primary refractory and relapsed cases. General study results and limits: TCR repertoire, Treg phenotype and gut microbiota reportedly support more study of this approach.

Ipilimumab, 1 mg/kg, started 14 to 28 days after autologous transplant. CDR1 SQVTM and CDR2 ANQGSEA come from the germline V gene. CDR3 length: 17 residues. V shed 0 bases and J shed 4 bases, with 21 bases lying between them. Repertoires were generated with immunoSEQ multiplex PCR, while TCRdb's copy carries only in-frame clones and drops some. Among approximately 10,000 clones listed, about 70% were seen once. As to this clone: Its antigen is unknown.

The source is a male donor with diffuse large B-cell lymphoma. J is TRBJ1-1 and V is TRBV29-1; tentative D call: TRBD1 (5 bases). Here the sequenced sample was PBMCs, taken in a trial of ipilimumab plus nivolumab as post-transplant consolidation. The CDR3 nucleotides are TGCAGCGTTGAAGATTGGCCAGGGACGGTGGAGAGCACTGAAGCTTTCTTT. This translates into CSVEDWPGTVESTEAFF.